The clone carrying this TCR beta chain was seen once. What it binds is not known. Data came from immunoSEQ multiplex PCR; TCRdb stores just in-frame clones and leaves some out. The data hold 93,000 or so clones, with about 86% observed a single time. V gave up 5 bases and J gave up 0 bases, with 13 bases separating them. Germline V gives CDR1 SGHTA, CDR2 FQGNSA. CDR3 length: 16 residues. The sample is drawn from a study of T cell clones after liver transplantation. Study summary: TCRbeta sequencing after a pre-transplant mixed lymphocyte reaction identified graft-donor-reactive clones, later tracked in post-transplant blood. Tolerant meant at least one year fully off immunosuppression without liver enzymes above twice normal.

Study findings and constraints: Conclusions were preliminary, with small, heterogeneous patient groups.

Sequencing used CD4+ T cells from blood, obtained approximately 43 months after liver transplant. This TCR came from a human patient who received a liver transplant. Some T cells may be graft donor cells. This chain connects TRBV7-2 to TRBJ2-2; a weak D match, TRBD2 (6 bases). CDR3 coding DNA: TGTGCCAGCAGCCGGGGGACGGGAGCGAACACCGGGGAGCTGTTTTTT. Translated, it gives CASSRGTGANTGELFF. The complete variable domain, with remaining parts taken from reference TRBV7-2 and TRBJ2-2, reads GAGVSQSPSNKVTEKGKDVELRCDPISGHTALYWYRQSLGQGLEFLIYFQGNSAPDKSGLPSDRFSAERTGGSVSTLTIQRTQQEDSAVYLCASSRGTGANTGELFFGEGSRLTVL.